This T cell receptor (beta chain) was sequenced in a study of CD8 T cells in ankylosing spondylitis. On this clonotype: Its target is not known.

The study, taken as a whole, reports: Matched ankylosing spondylitis synovial fluid reportedly showed significant enrichment of disease-linked clones. Existing reports had already noted some motif variants in reactive arthritis synovial fluid and blood.

The CDR3 sequence is 17 residues long. V shed 0 bases, J shed 5 bases, and the junction held 6 bases outside the gene matches. Germline CDR1 is SGHRS and CDR2 is YFSETQ. Libraries of TCR beta came from quantitative 5'-RACE with molecular barcodes. Via MiXCR, TCRdb re-called the 5' RACE reads, giving one row per CDR3 protein. The sample has around 330,000 distinct CDR3 sequences; around a tenth are singletons. Sequenced sample: blood, either unsorted or a sorted T cell fraction (not recorded which). The rearrangement links TRBV5-1 to TRBJ2-2, with 11 bases fitting TRBD2. This receptor was obtained from a female donor with ankylosing spondylitis or in good health (not recorded which). The CDR3 protein is CASSLDTSGRVTGELFF. The DNA of the CDR3 is TGCGCCAGCAGCTTGGATACTAGCGGGAGAGTGACCGGGGAGCTGTTTTTT.